Listed here is a single T cell receptor (beta chain). The record originates from a study of blood T cell repertoires in COVID-19. Study-level background: Both acute and convalescent COVID-19 samples were obtained from the United States, Italy and Spain. The cDNA or gDNA used as material had been derived from T cells, B-cell-depleted T cells, or PBMCs.

The method was immunoSEQ multiplex PCR; TCRdb's version includes in-frame clones alone and lacks a portion of them. The sample has roughly 140,000 clones; roughly 90% are singletons. Material for sequencing was peripheral blood. This sequence originates from a woman aged 55-75 years with active or convalescent COVID-19.

The DNA for the CDR3 is TGTGCCTGGGCAAAGGGGGCGGGTGGAAACACCATATATTTT. It yields the protein CAWAKGAGGNTIYF. V and J are TRBV30 and TRBJ1-3; 7 positions agree with TRBD1. The CDR3 consists of 14 residues. Trimming took 5 bases from V and 3 from J; bases not matched to a gene: 7. Germline assignment: CDR1 GTSNPN and CDR2 SVGIG (reference sequence).